The rows below give T cell receptor beta chains drawn from one sample of a study of technical replicates of blood from several donors. Repertoires were generated with immunoSEQ multiplex PCR, while TCRdb's copy carries only in-frame clones and drops some. The sample lists 60,000 or so clones; less than 98% were seen once. The sample consisted of T cells isolated from PBMCs. These receptors all come from a human donor in good health. CDR3s include the opening cysteine and the closing phenylalanine or tryptophan. D genes are given only for firm matches. Clone size appears in some rows only: once, few, many, or a class for an expanded clone.

clone_size: .; d_call: TRBD1; j_call: TRBJ1-2; v_call: TRBV6-6; cdr3_aa: CASTRGQGPYYGYTF; cdr3_nt: TGTGCCAGCACCCGAGGACAGGGACCATACTATGGCTACACCTTC
clone_size: .; d_call: .; j_call: TRBJ1-1; v_call: TRBV9; cdr3_aa: CASSVGQYTEAFF; cdr3_nt: TGTGCCAGCAGCGTAGGACAGTACACTGAAGCTTTCTTT
clone_size: .; d_call: TRBD2; j_call: TRBJ2-3; v_call: TRBV4-2; cdr3_aa: CASSQDAGGPDTQYF; cdr3_nt: TGTGCCAGCAGCCAAGATGCGGGGGGGCCAGATACGCAGTATTTT
clone_size: .; d_call: TRBD2; j_call: TRBJ2-1; v_call: TRBV15; cdr3_aa: CATSSLAGTYNEQFF; cdr3_nt: TGTGCCACCAGCAGTCTAGCGGGAACCTACAATGAGCAGTTCTTC
clone_size: .; d_call: TRBD2; j_call: TRBJ2-1; v_call: TRBV5-1; cdr3_aa: CASSLPPSGGANEQFF; cdr3_nt: TGCGCCAGCAGTCTCCCTCCTAGCGGGGGGGCCAATGAGCAGTTCTTC
clone_size: .; d_call: .; j_call: TRBJ2-1; v_call: TRBV5-1; cdr3_aa: CASSSTTGTQQFF; cdr3_nt: TGCGCCAGCAGCTCCACTACCGGGACTCAGCAGTTCTTC
clone_size: once; d_call: TRBD1; j_call: TRBJ1-4; v_call: TRBV5-4; cdr3_aa: CASSSGQGLVTNEKLFF; cdr3_nt: TGTGCCAGCAGCTCGGGACAGGGGCTTGTAACTAATGAAAAACTGTTTTTT
clone_size: .; d_call: TRBD2; j_call: TRBJ2-7; v_call: TRBV4-1; cdr3_aa: CASSSGTSGTYEQYF; cdr3_nt: TGCGCCAGCAGTAGCGGGACTAGCGGGACCTACGAGCAGTACTTC
clone_size: .; d_call: TRBD2; j_call: TRBJ2-1; v_call: TRBV5-4; cdr3_aa: CASSLRTSGDEQFF; cdr3_nt: TGTGCCAGCAGCCTACGGACTAGCGGGGATGAGCAGTTCTTC
clone_size: .; d_call: TRBD1; j_call: TRBJ1-1; v_call: TRBV7-9; cdr3_aa: CASSFFGQGAAFF; cdr3_nt: TGTGCCAGCAGCTTTTTCGGACAGGGGGCAGCTTTCTTT
clone_size: .; d_call: .; j_call: TRBJ1-2; v_call: TRBV30; cdr3_aa: CAWLHSGIISYGYTF; cdr3_nt: TGTGCCTGGCTACATTCGGGGATTATCTCCTATGGCTACACCTTC
clone_size: .; d_call: TRBD1; j_call: TRBJ2-7; v_call: TRBV11-2; cdr3_aa: CASSQGTGDYEQYF; cdr3_nt: TGTGCCAGCAGCCAAGGGACAGGGGATTACGAGCAGTACTTC
clone_size: .; d_call: TRBD1; j_call: TRBJ2-7; v_call: TRBV19; cdr3_aa: CASRQDRGDEQYF; cdr3_nt: TGTGCCAGTAGACAGGACAGGGGAGACGAGCAGTACTTC
clone_size: .; d_call: TRBD1; j_call: TRBJ1-2; v_call: TRBV18; cdr3_aa: CASSTGATGDRGYTF; cdr3_nt: TGTGCCAGCTCAACTGGGGCGACAGGGGATCGGGGCTACACCTTC
clone_size: .; d_call: .; j_call: TRBJ1-2; v_call: TRBV6-5; cdr3_aa: CASRLNEGYTF; cdr3_nt: TGTGCCAGCCGCTTAAACGAGGGCTACACCTTC
clone_size: .; d_call: .; j_call: TRBJ1-1; v_call: TRBV5-1; cdr3_aa: CASSLKSEGQTEAFF; cdr3_nt: TGCGCCAGCAGCCTTAAATCGGAGGGGCAGACTGAAGCTTTCTTT
clone_size: .; d_call: TRBD1; j_call: TRBJ2-7; v_call: TRBV5-1; cdr3_aa: CASGRQGTYEQYF; cdr3_nt: TGCGCCAGCGGGAGACAGGGGACCTACGAGCAGTACTTC
clone_size: .; d_call: TRBD1; j_call: TRBJ1-2; v_call: TRBV5-1; cdr3_aa: CASSFRDRGYGYTF; cdr3_nt: TGCGCCAGCAGCTTCCGGGACAGGGGATATGGCTACACCTTC
clone_size: .; d_call: TRBD1; j_call: TRBJ1-2; v_call: TRBV15; cdr3_aa: CATSPDREDYGYTF; cdr3_nt: TGTGCCACCAGCCCCGACAGGGAGGACTATGGCTACACCTTC
clone_size: once; d_call: .; j_call: TRBJ1-6; v_call: TRBV27; cdr3_aa: CASSPKTGSYNSPLHF; cdr3_nt: TGTGCCAGCAGTCCCAAAACAGGGTCCTATAATTCACCCCTCCACTTT
clone_size: .; d_call: TRBD2; j_call: TRBJ2-5; v_call: TRBV7-6; cdr3_aa: CASSYTSGTSGGVWETQYF; cdr3_nt: TGTGCCAGCAGTTATACATCCGGGACTAGCGGGGGGGTCTGGGAGACCCAGTACTTC
clone_size: once; d_call: .; j_call: TRBJ1-2; v_call: TRBV28; cdr3_aa: CASSRSYYGYTF; cdr3_nt: TGTGCCAGCAGTAGGAGTTACTATGGCTACACCTTC
clone_size: .; d_call: .; j_call: TRBJ1-1; v_call: TRBV2; cdr3_aa: CASRLDSSNTEAFF; cdr3_nt: TGTGCCAGCAGGCTGGACAGTTCGAACACTGAAGCTTTCTTT
clone_size: .; d_call: TRBD1; j_call: TRBJ2-2; v_call: TRBV5-6; cdr3_aa: CASSLWTGIGELFF; cdr3_nt: TGTGCCAGCAGCCTATGGACAGGGATCGGGGAGCTGTTTTTT
clone_size: .; d_call: .; j_call: TRBJ1-3; v_call: TRBV5-1; cdr3_aa: CASSLLGAEGNTIYF; cdr3_nt: TGCGCCAGCAGCTTGCTGGGGGCCGAAGGAAACACCATATATTTT
clone_size: .; d_call: .; j_call: TRBJ1-1; v_call: TRBV28; cdr3_aa: CASSFDLSFEAFF; cdr3_nt: TGTGCCAGCAGTTTCGATCTATCTTTTGAAGCTTTCTTT
clone_size: once; d_call: TRBD1; j_call: TRBJ1-5; v_call: TRBV7-2; cdr3_aa: CASSSQGQNANQPQHF; cdr3_nt: TGTGCCAGCAGCTCGCAGGGACAGAACGCAAATCAGCCCCAGCATTTT
clone_size: .; d_call: TRBD1; j_call: TRBJ2-3; v_call: TRBV6-5; cdr3_aa: CASRDQGASTDTQYF; cdr3_nt: TGTGCCAGCAGGGATCAGGGGGCTAGCACAGATACGCAGTATTTT
clone_size: once; d_call: TRBD2; j_call: TRBJ2-1; v_call: TRBV4-1; cdr3_aa: CASSQLGTSGGYNEQFF; cdr3_nt: TGCGCCAGCAGCCAATTGGGGACTAGCGGGGGGTACAATGAGCAGTTCTTC
clone_size: once; d_call: .; j_call: TRBJ1-6; v_call: TRBV30; cdr3_aa: CAWSSPSSYNSPLHF; cdr3_nt: TGTGCCTGGAGCAGCCCTAGCTCCTATAATTCACCCCTCCACTTT
clone_size: .; d_call: .; j_call: TRBJ2-2; v_call: TRBV19; cdr3_aa: CASSIRRGETGELFF; cdr3_nt: TGTGCCAGTAGTATACGCAGGGGGGAAACCGGGGAGCTGTTTTTT
clone_size: .; d_call: .; j_call: TRBJ2-1; v_call: TRBV10-1; cdr3_aa: CASYSGAPADEQFF; cdr3_nt: TGCGCCAGCTATTCAGGGGCGCCGGCCGATGAGCAGTTCTTC
clone_size: .; d_call: .; j_call: TRBJ2-7; v_call: TRBV28; cdr3_aa: CASRPTGNEQYF; cdr3_nt: TGTGCCAGCAGGCCGACAGGCAACGAGCAGTACTTC
clone_size: once; d_call: .; j_call: TRBJ1-5; v_call: TRBV7-9; cdr3_aa: CASSLGGSPNQPQHF; cdr3_nt: TGTGCCAGCAGCTTAGGGGGCTCACCAAATCAGCCCCAGCATTTT
clone_size: .; d_call: .; j_call: TRBJ1-5; v_call: TRBV6-5; cdr3_aa: CASSQDRFFCQPQHF; cdr3_nt: TGTGCCAGCAGCCAAGACAGGTTCTTTTGTCAGCCCCAGCATTTT
clone_size: .; d_call: .; j_call: TRBJ2-7; v_call: TRBV29-1; cdr3_aa: CSVETQSPYEQYF; cdr3_nt: TGCAGCGTTGAAACGCAGTCACCCTACGAGCAGTACTTC
clone_size: .; d_call: .; j_call: TRBJ1-1; v_call: TRBV5-1; cdr3_aa: CASSFYQGGTEAFF; cdr3_nt: TGCGCCAGCAGCTTTTATCAGGGCGGCACTGAAGCTTTCTTT